This TCR beta chain was sequenced for a study of control samples from healthy donors and cancer patients. This table comes from immunoSEQ multiplex PCR, and its TCRdb copy is limited to in-frame clones, with some not included. The profile covers around 200,000 clones, with approximately 92% appearing a single time and more than 1.2% taken by the ten largest. The germline V gene has CDR1 SGDLS and CDR2 YYNGEE. The trim removed 0 bases at V and 8 bases at J, leaving 3 bases unmatched. There are 15 residues in the CDR3. The sample comprised blood. V and J are TRBV9 and TRBJ1-6, with 9 bases aligning to TRBD1. The TCR comes from a man between 18 and 29 years old in good health. CDR3: CASSVGGTGHSPLHF. In DNA form, the CDR3 reads TGTGCCAGCAGCGTAGGTGGGACAGGGCATTCACCCCTCCACTTT.